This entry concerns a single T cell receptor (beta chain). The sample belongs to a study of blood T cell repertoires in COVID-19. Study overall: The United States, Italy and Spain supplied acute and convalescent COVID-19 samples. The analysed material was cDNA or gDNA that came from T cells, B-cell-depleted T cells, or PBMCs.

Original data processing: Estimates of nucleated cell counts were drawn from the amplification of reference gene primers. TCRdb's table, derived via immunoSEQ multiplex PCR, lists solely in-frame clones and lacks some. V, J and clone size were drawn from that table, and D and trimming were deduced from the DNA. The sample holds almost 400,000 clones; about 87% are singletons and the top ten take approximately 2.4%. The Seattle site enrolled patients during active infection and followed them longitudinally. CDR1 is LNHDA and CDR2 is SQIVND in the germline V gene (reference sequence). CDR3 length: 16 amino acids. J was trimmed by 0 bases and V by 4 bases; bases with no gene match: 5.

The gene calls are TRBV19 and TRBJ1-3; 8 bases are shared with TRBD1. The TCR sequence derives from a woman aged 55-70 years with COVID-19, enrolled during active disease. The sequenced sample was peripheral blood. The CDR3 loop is CASSSGTGSSGNTIYF. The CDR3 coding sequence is TGTGCCAGTAGTAGCGGGACAGGAAGCTCTGGAAACACCATATATTTT.